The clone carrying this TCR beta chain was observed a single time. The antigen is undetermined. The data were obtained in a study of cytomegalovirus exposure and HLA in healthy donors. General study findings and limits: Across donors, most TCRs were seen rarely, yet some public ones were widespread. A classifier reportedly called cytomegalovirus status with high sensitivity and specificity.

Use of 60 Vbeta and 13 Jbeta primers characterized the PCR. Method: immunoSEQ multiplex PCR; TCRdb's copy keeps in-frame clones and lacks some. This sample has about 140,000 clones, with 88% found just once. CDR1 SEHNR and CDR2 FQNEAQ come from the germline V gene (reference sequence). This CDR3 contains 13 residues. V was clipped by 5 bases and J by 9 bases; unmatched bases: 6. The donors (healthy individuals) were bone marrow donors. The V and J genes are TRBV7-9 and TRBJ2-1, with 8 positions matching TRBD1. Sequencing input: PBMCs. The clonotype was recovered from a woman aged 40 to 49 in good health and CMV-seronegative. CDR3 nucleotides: TGTGCCAGCAGCCCGGACAGGGTTGGTGAGCAGTTCTTC. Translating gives CASSPDRVGEQFF.